This note documents a single TCR beta chain sequence. The CDR3 is made up of 15 amino acids. The germline gives CDR1 SSHAT, CDR2 FNYEAQ (reference sequence). The J segment lost 2 bases and the V segment lost 1 base, leaving 4 bases of the junction unmatched. The sample comes from a study of blood T cell repertoires in COVID-19. Across the study: Sources were T cells, B-cell-depleted T cells, or PBMCs; the material itself was cDNA or gDNA.

Assay used: immunoSEQ multiplex PCR; TCRdb lists only in-frame clones, some missing. The repertoire holds about 34,000 clones, with 90% as singletons. Specimen: peripheral blood. The receptor's source is a man aged 80 or over with acute or convalescent COVID-19. The chain is built from TRBV7-7 and TRBJ2-5; 7 positions match TRBD2. The CDR3 sequence is CASSLGGRGQETQYF. Written as DNA, the CDR3 is TGTGCCAGCAGCTTAGGGGGGAGGGGACAAGAGACCCAGTACTTC.